This TCR beta chain was captured by sequencing in a study of TIL therapy for anti-PD-1-resistant metastatic lung cancer. Whole-study context: Several tumors were EGFR-mutant and two were ALK-rearranged. Study-level results: The cohort had more treatment-naive, never-smoker and oncogene-addicted patients than typical.

Germline values: CDR1 GTSNPN, CDR2 SVGIG (reference sequence). V gave up 4 bases and J gave up 0 bases, with 9 bases separating them. This CDR3 has 13 amino acids. Noted time point: pre-treatment sample, taken before nivolumab and TIL therapy. As regards this clone: The antigen remains unidentified.

The immunoSEQ assay was v3. Libraries were sequenced to 2.2 million or so read pairs (survey) or about 4.5-6 million (deep). Assay: immunoSEQ multiplex PCR; the TCRdb copy retains only in-frame clones and omits some. The repertoire holds more than 9,500 clones, 80% seen once, with about 9.4% in the top ten. This receptor was obtained from a person between 25 and 79 years old with non-small cell lung cancer. The source was blood, collected at baseline. The genes are TRBV30 and TRBJ1-1; D perhaps matches TRBD1 (5 bases). CDR3 in amino acids: CAWNWGVNTEAFF. CDR3 DNA: TGTGCCTGGAATTGGGGGGTGAACACTGAAGCTTTCTTT.